This T cell receptor (beta chain) was identified during a study of blood T cells in healthy people across ages. Whole-study findings and limits: Donor CMV status was unknown, possibly confounding expanded clonotype changes.

J gave up 0 bases and V 1 base, and 14 bases lay outside the gene matches. The CDR3 runs 20 residues. Germline CDR1 reads SGHNT; CDR2 reads YENEEA. This clonotype has at least ten counts. Its antigen is unknown. A second about 6 to 12 cycle PCR used barcoded and J-beta primers. TCRdb reprocessed the 5' RACE reads with MiXCR, giving one entry per CDR3 protein. Here the sample spans 700,000 to 950,000 distinct CDR3 sequences, roughly 60% being singletons. The chain recombines TRBV11-3 with TRBJ2-1; 8 bases line up with TRBD2. The clonotype was recovered from a man aged 25-40 years in good health. Input material: blood. CDR3 coding DNA: TGTGCCAGCAGCTTAGGTTCGGGAGGGACCATTACAAGCTCCTACAATGAGCAGTTCTTC. It codes for CASSLGSGGTITSSYNEQFF.